This T cell receptor beta chain was sequenced during a study of blood T cell repertoires in COVID-19. Study-wide context: Sites across the United States, Italy and Spain contributed samples from acute and convalescent COVID-19.

This CDR3 region has 16 residues. Trimming pared 3 bases from V and 7 bases from J, leaving 18 bases between. CDR1 KGHDR and CDR2 SFDVKD come from the germline V gene. Clones were sequenced by immunoSEQ multiplex PCR, and TCRdb holds only the in-frame ones, with some missing. Of about 160,000 clones detected, approximately 91% appear once; the ten largest clones hold about 2.5%. Material for sequencing was peripheral blood. This chain links TRBV24-1 with TRBJ2-1; D is possibly TRBD2 (6 bases). This clonotype was obtained from a man in his late teens or twenties with acute or convalescent COVID-19. Written as DNA, the CDR3 is TGTGCCACCAGTGATCCCAGCGGTCTCGGGGGTAATGAGCAGTTCTTC. Translation gives CATSDPSGLGGNEQFF.